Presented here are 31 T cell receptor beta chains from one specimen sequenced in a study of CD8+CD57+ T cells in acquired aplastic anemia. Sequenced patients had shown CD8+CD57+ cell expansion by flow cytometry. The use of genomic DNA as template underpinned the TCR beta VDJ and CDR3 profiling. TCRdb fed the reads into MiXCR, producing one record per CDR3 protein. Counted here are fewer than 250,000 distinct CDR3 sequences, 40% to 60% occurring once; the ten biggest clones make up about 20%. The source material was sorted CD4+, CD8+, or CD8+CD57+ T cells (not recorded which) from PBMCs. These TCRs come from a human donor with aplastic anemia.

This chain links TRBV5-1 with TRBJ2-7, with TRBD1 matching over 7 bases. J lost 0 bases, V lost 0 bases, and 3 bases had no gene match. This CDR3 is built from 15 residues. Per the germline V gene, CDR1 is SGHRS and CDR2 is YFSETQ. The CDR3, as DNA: TGCGCCAGCAGCTTGGACCAGGGGGTCTCCTACGAGCAGTACTTC. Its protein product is CASSLDQGVSYEQYF.

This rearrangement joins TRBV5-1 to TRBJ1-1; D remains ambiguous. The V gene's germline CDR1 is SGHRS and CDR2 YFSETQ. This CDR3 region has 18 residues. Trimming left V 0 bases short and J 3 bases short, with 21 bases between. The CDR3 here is CASSLAWLYPLTYTEAFF. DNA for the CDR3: TGCGCCAGCAGCTTGGCCTGGCTCTACCCCCTTACTTACACTGAAGCTTTCTTT.

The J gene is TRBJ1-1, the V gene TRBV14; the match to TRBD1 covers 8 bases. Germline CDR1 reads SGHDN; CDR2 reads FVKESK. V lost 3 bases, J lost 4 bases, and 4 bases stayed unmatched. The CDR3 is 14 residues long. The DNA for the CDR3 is TGTGCCAGCAGCCAGGGGACAGGAGGCACTGAAGCTTTCTTT. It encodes CASSQGTGGTEAFF.

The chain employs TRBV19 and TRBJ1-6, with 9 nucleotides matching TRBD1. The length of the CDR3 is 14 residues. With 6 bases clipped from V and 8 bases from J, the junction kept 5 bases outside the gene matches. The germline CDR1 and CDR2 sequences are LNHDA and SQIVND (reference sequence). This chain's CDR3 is CASRVDRGYSPLHF. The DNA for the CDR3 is TGTGCCAGTAGGGTCGACAGGGGGTATTCACCCCTCCACTTT.

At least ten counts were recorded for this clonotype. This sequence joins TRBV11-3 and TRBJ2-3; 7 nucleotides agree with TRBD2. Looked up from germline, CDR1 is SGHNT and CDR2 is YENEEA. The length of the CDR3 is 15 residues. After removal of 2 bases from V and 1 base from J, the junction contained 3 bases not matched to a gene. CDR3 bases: TGTGCCAGCAGCTTACGGGGGGTGGGCACAGATACGCAGTATTTT. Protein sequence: CASSLRGVGTDTQYF.

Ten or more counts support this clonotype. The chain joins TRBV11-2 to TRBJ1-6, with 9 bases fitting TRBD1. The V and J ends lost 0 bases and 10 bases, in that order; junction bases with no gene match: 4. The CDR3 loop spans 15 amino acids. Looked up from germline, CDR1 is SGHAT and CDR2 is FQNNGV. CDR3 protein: CASSLEGQGGSPLHF. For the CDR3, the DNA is TGTGCCAGCAGCTTAGAGGGACAGGGAGGGTCACCCCTCCACTTT.

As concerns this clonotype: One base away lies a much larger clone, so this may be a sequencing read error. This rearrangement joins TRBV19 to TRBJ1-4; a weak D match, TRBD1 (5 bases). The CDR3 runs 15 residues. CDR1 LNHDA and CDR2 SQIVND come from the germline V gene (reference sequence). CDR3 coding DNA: TGTGCCAGTTCTTCAACCGGGACCCTTGATGAAAAACTGTCTTTT. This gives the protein CASSSTGTLDEKLSF. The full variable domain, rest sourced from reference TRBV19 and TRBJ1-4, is DGGITQSPKYLFRKEGQNVTLSCEQNLNHDAMYWYRQDPGQGLRLIYYSQIVNDFQKGDIAEGYSVSREKKESFPLTVTSAQKNPTAFYLCASSSTGTLDEKLSFGSGTQLSVL.

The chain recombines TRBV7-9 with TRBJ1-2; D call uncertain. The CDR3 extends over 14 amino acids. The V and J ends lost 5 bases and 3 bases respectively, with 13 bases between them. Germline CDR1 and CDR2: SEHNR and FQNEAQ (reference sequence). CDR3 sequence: CASSPRRNYYGYTF. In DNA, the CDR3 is TGTGCCAGCAGCCCCAGAAGGAATTACTATGGCTACACCTTC.

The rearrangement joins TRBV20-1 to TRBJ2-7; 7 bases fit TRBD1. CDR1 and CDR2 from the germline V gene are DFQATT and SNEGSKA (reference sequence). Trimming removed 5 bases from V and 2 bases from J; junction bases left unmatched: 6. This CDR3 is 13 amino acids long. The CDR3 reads CSALRQGTYEQYF. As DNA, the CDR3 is TGCAGTGCTCTCCGACAGGGAACCTACGAGCAGTACTTC.

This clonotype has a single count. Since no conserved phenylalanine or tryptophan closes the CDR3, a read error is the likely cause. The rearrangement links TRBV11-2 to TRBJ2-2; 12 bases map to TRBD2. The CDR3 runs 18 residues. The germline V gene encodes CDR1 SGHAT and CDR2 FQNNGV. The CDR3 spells CASSHPPGGTSGTGELFV. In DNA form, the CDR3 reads TGCGCCAGCAGCCACCCACCCGGCGGGACTAGCGGGACCGGGGAGCTGTTTGTT.

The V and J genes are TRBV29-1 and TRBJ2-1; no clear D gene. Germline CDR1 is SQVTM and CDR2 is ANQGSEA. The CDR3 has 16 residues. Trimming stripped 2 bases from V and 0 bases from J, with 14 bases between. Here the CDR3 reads CSVESSVFSSYNEQFF. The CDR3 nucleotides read TGCAGCGTTGAATCCTCGGTCTTTAGCTCCTACAATGAGCAGTTCTTC.

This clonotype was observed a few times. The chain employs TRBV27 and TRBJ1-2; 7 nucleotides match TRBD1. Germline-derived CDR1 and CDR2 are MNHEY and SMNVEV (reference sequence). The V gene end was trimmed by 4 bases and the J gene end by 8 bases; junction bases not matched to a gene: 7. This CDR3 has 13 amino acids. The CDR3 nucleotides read TGTGCCAGCAGTTCAGACAGGGAAAGGGGCTACACCTTC. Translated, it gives CASSSDRERGYTF.

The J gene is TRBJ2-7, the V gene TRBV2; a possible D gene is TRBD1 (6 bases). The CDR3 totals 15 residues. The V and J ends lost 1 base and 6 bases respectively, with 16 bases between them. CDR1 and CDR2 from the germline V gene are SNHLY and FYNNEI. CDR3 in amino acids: CASSEGRTGPSEQYF. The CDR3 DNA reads TGTGCCAGCAGTGAAGGGAGAACAGGGCCTAGCGAGCAGTACTTC.

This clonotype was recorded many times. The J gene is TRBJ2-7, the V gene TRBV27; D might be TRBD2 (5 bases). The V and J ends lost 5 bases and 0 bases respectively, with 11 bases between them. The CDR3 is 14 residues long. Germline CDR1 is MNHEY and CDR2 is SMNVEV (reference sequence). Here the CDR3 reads CASSPRGVSYEQYF. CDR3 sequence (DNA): TGTGCCAGCAGTCCCCGGGGAGTCTCCTACGAGCAGTACTTC.

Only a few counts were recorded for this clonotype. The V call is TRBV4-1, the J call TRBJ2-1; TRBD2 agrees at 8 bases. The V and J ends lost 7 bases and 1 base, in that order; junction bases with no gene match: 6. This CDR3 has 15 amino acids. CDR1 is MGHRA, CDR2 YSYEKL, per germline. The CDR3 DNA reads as TGCGCCAGCAACCCGGGAGGGACTTCCTACAATGAGCAGTTCTTC. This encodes CASNPGGTSYNEQFF.

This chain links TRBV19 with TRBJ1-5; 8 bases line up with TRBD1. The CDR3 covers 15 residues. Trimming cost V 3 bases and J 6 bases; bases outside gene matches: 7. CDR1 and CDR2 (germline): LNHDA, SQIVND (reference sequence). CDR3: CASSIGQGGGQPQHF. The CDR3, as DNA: TGTGCCAGTAGTATTGGACAGGGTGGGGGTCAGCCCCAGCATTTT.

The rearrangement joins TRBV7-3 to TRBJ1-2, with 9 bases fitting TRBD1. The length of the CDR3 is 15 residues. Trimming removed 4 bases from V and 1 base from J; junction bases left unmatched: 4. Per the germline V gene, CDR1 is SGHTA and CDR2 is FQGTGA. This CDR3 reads CASSSGQGLNYGYTF. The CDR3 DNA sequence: TGTGCCAGCAGCTCGGGACAGGGCCTTAACTATGGCTACACCTTC.

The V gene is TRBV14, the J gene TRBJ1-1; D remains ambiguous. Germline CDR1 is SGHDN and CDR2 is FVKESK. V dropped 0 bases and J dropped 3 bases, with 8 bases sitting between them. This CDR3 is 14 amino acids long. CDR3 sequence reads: CASSQDVADTEAFF. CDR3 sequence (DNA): TGTGCCAGCAGCCAAGATGTAGCTGACACTGAAGCTTTCTTT.

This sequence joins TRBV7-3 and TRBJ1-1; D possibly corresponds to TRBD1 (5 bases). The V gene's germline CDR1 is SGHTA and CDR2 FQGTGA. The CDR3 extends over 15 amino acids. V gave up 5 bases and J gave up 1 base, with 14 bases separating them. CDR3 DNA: TGTGCCAGCAGCCTCGGGGCAGGGACGAACACTGAAGCTTTCTTT. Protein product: CASSLGAGTNTEAFF.

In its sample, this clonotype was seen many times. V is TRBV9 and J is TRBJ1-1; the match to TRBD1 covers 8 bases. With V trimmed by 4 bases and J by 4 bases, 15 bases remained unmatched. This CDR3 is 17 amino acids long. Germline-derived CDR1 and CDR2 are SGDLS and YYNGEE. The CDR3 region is CASSSSRQGALGTEAFF. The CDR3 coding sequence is TGTGCCAGCAGCTCATCCCGGCAGGGGGCGTTGGGCACTGAAGCTTTCTTT.

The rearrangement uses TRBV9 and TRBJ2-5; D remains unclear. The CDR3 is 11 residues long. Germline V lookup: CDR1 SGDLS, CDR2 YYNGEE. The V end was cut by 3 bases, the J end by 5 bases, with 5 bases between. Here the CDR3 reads CASSDTETQYF. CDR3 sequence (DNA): TGTGCCAGCAGCGACACTGAGACCCAGTACTTC.

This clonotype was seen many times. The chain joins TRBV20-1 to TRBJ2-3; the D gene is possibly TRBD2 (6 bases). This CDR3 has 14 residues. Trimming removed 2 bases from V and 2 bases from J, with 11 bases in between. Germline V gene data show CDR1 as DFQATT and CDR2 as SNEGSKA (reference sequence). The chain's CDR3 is CSARMSGVTDTQYF. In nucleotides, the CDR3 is TGCAGTGCTAGAATGTCGGGGGTCACAGATACGCAGTATTTT.

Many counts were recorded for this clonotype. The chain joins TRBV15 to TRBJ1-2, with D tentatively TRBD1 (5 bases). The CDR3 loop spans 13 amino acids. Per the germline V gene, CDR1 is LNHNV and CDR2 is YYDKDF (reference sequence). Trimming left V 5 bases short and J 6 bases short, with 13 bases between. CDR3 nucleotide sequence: TGTGCCACCAGCGCTAATGGGGCCGATGGCTACACCTTC. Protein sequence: CATSANGADGYTF.

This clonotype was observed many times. CDR3 in amino acids: CASSLGQHTGYTF. CDR3 DNA sequence: TGTGCCAGTAGCCTGGGACAGCACACTGGCTACACCTTC. The chain carries TRBV19 and TRBJ1-2; 7 nucleotides align to TRBD1. V gave up 6 bases and J gave up 7 bases; unmatched junction bases: 8. The germline V gene has CDR1 LNHDA and CDR2 SQIVND (reference sequence). The CDR3 covers 13 residues.

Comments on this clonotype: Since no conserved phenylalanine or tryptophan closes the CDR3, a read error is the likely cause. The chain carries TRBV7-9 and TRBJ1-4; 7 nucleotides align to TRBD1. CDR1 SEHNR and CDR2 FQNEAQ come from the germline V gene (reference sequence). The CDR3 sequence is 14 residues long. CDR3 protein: CASSLRDRNERLFC. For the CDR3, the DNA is TGTGCCAGCAGCTTACGGGACAGAAATGAAAGACTGTTTTGT.

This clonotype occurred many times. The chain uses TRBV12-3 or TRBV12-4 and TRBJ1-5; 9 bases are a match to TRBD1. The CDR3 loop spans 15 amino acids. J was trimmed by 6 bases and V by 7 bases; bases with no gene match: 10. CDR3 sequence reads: CASTPPGQGSQPQHF. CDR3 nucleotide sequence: TGTGCCAGCACCCCTCCGGGACAGGGTAGTCAGCCCCAGCATTTT.

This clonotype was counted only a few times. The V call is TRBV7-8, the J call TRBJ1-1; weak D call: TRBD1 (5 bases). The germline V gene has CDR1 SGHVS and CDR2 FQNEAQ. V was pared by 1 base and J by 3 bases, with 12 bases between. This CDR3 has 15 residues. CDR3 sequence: CASSLGGGGDTEAFF. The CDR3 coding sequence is TGTGCCAGCAGCTTAGGGGGGGGGGGTGACACTGAAGCTTTCTTT.

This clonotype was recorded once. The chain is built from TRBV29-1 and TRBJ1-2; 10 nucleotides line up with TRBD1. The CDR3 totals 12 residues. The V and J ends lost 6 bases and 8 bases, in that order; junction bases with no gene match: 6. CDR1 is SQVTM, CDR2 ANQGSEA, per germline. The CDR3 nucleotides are TGCAGCGTGTCCGGGACAGGGGACGGCTACACCTTC. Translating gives CSVSGTGDGYTF.

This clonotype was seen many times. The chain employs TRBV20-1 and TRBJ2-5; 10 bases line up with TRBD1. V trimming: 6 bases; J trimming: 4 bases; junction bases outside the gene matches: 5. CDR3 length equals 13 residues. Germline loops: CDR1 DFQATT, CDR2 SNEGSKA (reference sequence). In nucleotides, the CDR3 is TGCAGTGCGCCCCGGGACAGGGGAGAGACCCAGTACTTC. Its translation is CSAPRDRGETQYF.

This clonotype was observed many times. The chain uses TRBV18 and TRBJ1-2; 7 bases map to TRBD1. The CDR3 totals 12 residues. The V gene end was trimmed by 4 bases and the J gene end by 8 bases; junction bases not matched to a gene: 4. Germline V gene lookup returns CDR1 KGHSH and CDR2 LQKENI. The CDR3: CASSQGAEGYTF. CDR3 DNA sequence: TGTGCCAGCTCACAGGGGGCGGAAGGCTACACCTTC.

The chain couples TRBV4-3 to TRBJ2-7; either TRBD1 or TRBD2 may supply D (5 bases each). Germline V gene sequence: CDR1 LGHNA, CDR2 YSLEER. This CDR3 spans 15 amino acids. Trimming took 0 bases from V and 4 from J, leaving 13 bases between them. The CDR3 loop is CASSQDRGGIYEQYF. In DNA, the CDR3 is TGCGCCAGCAGCCAAGATCGGGGCGGAATTTACGAGCAGTACTTC.